These 30 T cell receptor beta chains came from one sample sequenced in a study of T cell changes during pregnancy in multiple sclerosis. Here immunoSEQ multiplex PCR was the method, and the copy in TCRdb shows in-frame clones only, minus some. The profile shows 60,000 to 80,000 clones, less than 90% of them singletons. This specimen was peripheral blood, taken before pregnancy. These TCRs come from a female donor with multiple sclerosis, enrolled in a pregnancy study.

This sequence joins TRBV6-5 and TRBJ1-5; possibly TRBD1 for D (5 bases). The CDR3 sequence is 13 residues long. Trimming removed 6 bases at V and 2 bases at J, with 8 bases between. From germline, CDR1 is MNHEY and CDR2 SVGAGI. CDR3: CASREQGNQPQHF. CDR3 coding DNA: TGTGCCAGCAGGGAACAGGGCAATCAGCCCCAGCATTTT.

The chain links TRBV19 to TRBJ1-5; D possibly corresponds to TRBD1 (5 bases). Trimming removed 3 bases at V and 5 bases at J, with 11 bases between. CDR1 and CDR2 from the germline V gene are LNHDA and SQIVND (reference sequence). This CDR3 has 14 amino acids. CDR3 sequence (DNA): TGTGCCAGTAGTATGGGGCAGAATTATCAGCCCCAGCATTTT. Amino acids: CASSMGQNYQPQHF.

The chain is built from TRBV10-1 and TRBJ2-1, with TRBD2 matching 12 bases. The V segment lost 4 bases and the J segment 4 bases; nucleotides outside the gene matches: 8. Germline assignment: CDR1 WNHNN and CDR2 SYGVQD (reference sequence). This CDR3 spans 17 amino acids. The CDR3 coding sequence is TGCGCCAGCAGTGGAGCTAGCGGGAGGGGTTCGTACAATGAGCAGTTCTTC. Translating gives CASSGASGRGSYNEQFF.

There are many counts of this clone. The chain couples TRBV2 to TRBJ2-7; no definite D call. This CDR3 has 18 amino acids. V was pared by 1 base and J by 4 bases, with 23 bases between. CDR1 and CDR2 (germline): SNHLY, FYNNEI. The CDR3: CASSEVGASLPTTYEQYF. The CDR3 region has the DNA TGTGCCAGCAGTGAAGTGGGCGCCAGTCTTCCTACCACGTACGAGCAGTACTTC.

The chain links TRBV5-6 to TRBJ2-1, with D possibly matching TRBD2 (6 bases). Germline values: CDR1 SGHDT, CDR2 YYEEEE. Trimming left V 2 bases short and J 8 bases short, with 14 bases between. CDR3 length equals 14 residues. The DNA of the CDR3 is TGTGCCAGCAGCTTAGGGAACGGGAGAGATGAGCAGTTCTTC. Amino acids: CASSLGNGRDEQFF.

The rearrangement links TRBV9 to TRBJ2-3; D not certain. CDR3 length: 14 residues. Germline V gene lookup returns CDR1 SGDLS and CDR2 YYNGEE. Trimming removed 4 bases at V and 0 bases at J, with 9 bases between. CDR3 sequence reads: CASSFLSSTDTQYF. The CDR3 coding sequence is TGTGCCAGCAGCTTTCTGTCTAGCACAGATACGCAGTATTTT.

CDR3 bases: TGTGCCAGCAGCCAAAGCGGGAGAGAGACCCAGTACTTC. Translating gives CASSQSGRETQYF. The rearrangement links TRBV7-2 to TRBJ2-5, with 8 bases fitting TRBD2. V was pared by 5 bases and J by 4 bases, with 3 bases of the junction left unmatched. The CDR3 extends over 13 amino acids. Germline CDR1 is SGHTA and CDR2 is FQGNSA.

The rearrangement links TRBV29-1 to TRBJ2-2; 7 nucleotides match TRBD2. CDR1 SQVTM and CDR2 ANQGSEA come from the germline V gene. With 7 bases clipped from V and 6 bases from J, the junction kept 8 bases outside the gene matches. This CDR3 comprises 13 residues. CDR3 residues: CSASRSGSGELFF. DNA of the CDR3: TGCAGCGCCTCACGTAGCGGGTCCGGGGAGCTGTTTTTT.

This chain joins TRBV2 and TRBJ2-2, with D possibly being TRBD1 (6 bases). Germline V gene lookup returns CDR1 SNHLY and CDR2 FYNNEI. Trimming removed 8 bases from V and 4 bases from J, with 14 bases in between. The CDR3 is 14 residues long. CDR3 coding DNA: TGTGCCAGCTCGCGGACAGATATCACCGGGGAGCTGTTTTTT. It translates to CASSRTDITGELFF.

V and J are TRBV5-6 and TRBJ2-6; D is unclear. This CDR3 comprises 16 residues. V lost 3 bases to trimming and J lost 0 bases, with 10 bases between them. Germline V lookup: CDR1 SGHDT, CDR2 YYEEEE. The CDR3 DNA reads TGTGCCAGCAGCTCGGTCGTTTTCTCTGGGGCCAACGTCCTGACTTTC. Translating gives CASSSVVFSGANVLTF.

This clone was picked up one time. The chain employs TRBV7-4 and TRBJ1-4; tentatively, D is TRBD1 (5 bases). The V and J ends lost 4 bases and 0 bases respectively, with 15 bases between them. Germline V gives CDR1 SGHVT, CDR2 SQSDAQ. The CDR3 runs 17 residues. The CDR3 coding sequence is TGTGCCAGCAGCTACCTTGTGGACATCGCAACTAATGAAAAACTGTTTTTT. This gives the protein CASSYLVDIATNEKLFF.

The chain carries TRBV4-1 and TRBJ2-1, with 9 bases aligning to TRBD1. This CDR3 region has 18 residues. Germline values: CDR1 MGHRA, CDR2 YSYEKL. The junction had 20 bases not matched to a gene; V was cut back by 0 bases and J by 14 bases. CDR3 coding DNA: TGCGCCAGCAGCCAAGAATCTCTCCGGGACAGGGTCCACCAAGGCAAGTTCTTC. It is translated as CASSQESLRDRVHQGKFF.

The rearrangement joins TRBV19 to TRBJ2-6, with D possibly matching TRBD1 (7 bases). Trimming removed 7 bases at V and 0 bases at J, with 19 bases between. This CDR3 has 18 residues. Germline CDR1 reads LNHDA; CDR2 reads SQIVND (reference sequence). The CDR3 DNA reads as TGTGCCAGTACCTCAGGGCCAGGGGGAGGCTCTGGGGCCAACGTCCTGACTTTC. This encodes CASTSGPGGGSGANVLTF. Based on the CDR3 plus reference TRBV19 and TRBJ2-6, the full variable domain is DGGITQSPKYLFRKEGQNVTLSCEQNLNHDAMYWYRQDPGQGLRLIYYSQIVNDFQKGDIAEGYSVSREKKESFPLTVTSAQKNPTAFYLCASTSGPGGGSGANVLTFGAGSRLTVL.

This clone has a single count. The CDR3 sequence: CASRVTGGNEKLFF. As DNA, the CDR3 is TGTGCCAGCAGAGTTACAGGGGGGAATGAAAAACTGTTTTTT. The chain employs TRBV2 and TRBJ1-4; 8 bases map to TRBD1. Trimming at V came to 6 bases and at J to 5 bases, leaving 5 bases not matched to a gene. Germline lookup yields CDR1 SNHLY and CDR2 FYNNEI. The CDR3 sequence is 14 residues long. The full variable domain, in which reference TRBV2 and TRBJ1-4 provide the parts outside the CDR3, is EPEVTQTPSHQVTQMGQEVILRCVPISNHLYFYWYRQILGQKVEFLVSFYNNEISEKSEIFDDQFSVERPDGSNFTLKIRSTKLEDSAMYFCASRVTGGNEKLFFGSGTQLSVL.

V gene TRBV5-1 combines with J gene TRBJ1-1; 8 nucleotides align to TRBD1. CDR1 SGHRS and CDR2 YFSETQ come from the germline V gene. J lost 3 bases, V lost 0 bases, and 7 bases had no gene match. The CDR3 has 16 residues. As DNA, the CDR3 is TGCGCCAGCAGCTTGGCCGGGACAGGCAGGGACACTGAAGCTTTCTTT. Amino acids: CASSLAGTGRDTEAFF. Filled out from reference TRBV5-1 and TRBJ1-1, the complete variable domain reads KAGVTQTPRYLIKTRGQQVTLSCSPISGHRSVSWYQQTPGQGLQFLFEYFSETQRNKGNFPGRFSGRQFSNSRSEMNVSTLELGDSALYLCASSLAGTGRDTEAFFGQGTRLTVV.

The chain recombines TRBV19 with TRBJ1-6, with 7 bases lining up with TRBD1. The CDR3 length is 13 residues. CDR1 and CDR2 from the germline V gene are LNHDA and SQIVND (reference sequence). V was pared by 6 bases and J by 6 bases, with 2 bases of the junction left unmatched. The CDR3 sequence: CASRGQRNSPLHF. The CDR3 DNA reads TGTGCCAGTAGGGGACAGCGTAATTCACCCCTCCACTTT.

V gene TRBV5-1 combines with J gene TRBJ1-1; a weak D match, TRBD1 (6 bases). The CDR3 has 13 residues. V lost 4 bases, J lost 2 bases, and 9 bases lay in between. Germline V gene data show CDR1 as SGHRS and CDR2 as YFSETQ. The CDR3 DNA reads TGCGCCAGCAGCGTGGACAGTAACACTGAAGCTTTCTTT. Amino acid sequence: CASSVDSNTEAFF.

This clone was detected only once. CDR3 amino acids: CASTYGGGTDTQYF. The CDR3 nucleotides read TGTGCCAGCACCTACGGGGGGGGCACAGATACGCAGTATTTT. The chain has TRBV27 and TRBJ2-3; 8 positions agree with TRBD2. The CDR3 sequence is 14 residues long. Germline assignment: CDR1 MNHEY and CDR2 SMNVEV (reference sequence). The ends lost 7 bases at V and 1 base at J; junction bases unmatched: 4.

This clone appeared a few times. The V and J genes are TRBV5-1 and TRBJ1-1, with D unclear. The length of the CDR3 is 14 residues. V lost 5 bases to trimming and J lost 1 base, with 12 bases between them. Germline-derived CDR1 and CDR2 are SGHRS and YFSETQ. CDR3 sequence (DNA): TGCGCCAGCAGTACTAATTTGGGGAACACTGAAGCTTTCTTT. Encoded protein: CASSTNLGNTEAFF.

This chain uses TRBV13 with TRBJ1-2; 8 bases are shared with TRBD1. The CDR3 covers 15 residues. V was pared by 2 bases and J by 7 bases, with 9 bases of the junction left unmatched. CDR1 and CDR2 (germline): PRHDT, FYEKMQ (reference sequence). CDR3 protein: CASSLRGQGIPGYTF. DNA of the CDR3: TGTGCCAGCAGCTTAAGAGGACAGGGTATACCTGGCTACACCTTC.

This chain links TRBV19 with TRBJ1-1; a weak D match, TRBD1 (5 bases). CDR3 length: 18 amino acids. Germline CDR1 and CDR2: LNHDA and SQIVND (reference sequence). V lost 2 bases and J lost 0, with 19 bases in between. CDR3 region: CASSITTAREAMNTEAFF. CDR3 coding DNA: TGTGCCAGTAGTATAACGACAGCCCGGGAGGCCATGAACACTGAAGCTTTCTTT.

The chain has TRBV7-2 and TRBJ2-3; TRBD2 matches at 10 bases. Germline V gene sequence: CDR1 SGHTA, CDR2 FQGNSA. V shed 1 base, J shed 4 bases, and the junction held 5 bases outside the gene matches. This CDR3 is 16 amino acids long. The CDR3, as DNA: TGTGCCAGCAGCTTAGAACTAGCGGGGTTAGCAGATACGCAGTATTTT. Translation gives CASSLELAGLADTQYF.

The rearrangement joins TRBV4-1 to TRBJ2-1; a possible D gene is TRBD2 (6 bases). The length of the CDR3 is 16 residues. Trimming shortened V by 0 bases and J by 6 bases, and 15 bases separated the two germline ends. The germline gives CDR1 MGHRA, CDR2 YSYEKL. CDR3 bases: TGCGCCAGCAGCCAAGAAACCGGGAGAGCTAGCAATGAGCAGTTCTTC. It specifies CASSQETGRASNEQFF.

The chain carries TRBV12-5 and TRBJ2-3; no definite D call. The V end lost 2 bases, the J end lost 2 bases, and 5 bases lay between the germline ends. The CDR3 sequence is 13 residues long. The germline V gene has CDR1 LGHNT and CDR2 FRNRAP. CDR3 sequence: CASGLQFTDTQYF. Here the CDR3 DNA reads TGTGCTAGTGGTTTGCAGTTCACAGATACGCAGTATTTT.

This clone was picked up one time. This chain joins TRBV19 and TRBJ1-5; D may be TRBD1 (5 bases). CDR3 length: 14 amino acids. V was pared by 5 bases and J by 7 bases, with 15 bases between. Germline CDR1 reads LNHDA; CDR2 reads SQIVND (reference sequence). The CDR3 protein is CASSPLLGGQPQHF. CDR3 nucleotide sequence: TGTGCCAGTAGTCCCTTGTTGGGGGGGCAGCCCCAGCATTTT.

This chain uses TRBV4-3 with TRBJ1-2; D is unresolved. The germline gives CDR1 LGHNA, CDR2 YSLEER. The V end lost 0 bases, the J end lost 2 bases, and 10 bases lay between the germline ends. This CDR3 spans 15 amino acids. The DNA of the CDR3 is TGCGCCAGCAGCCAAGATCGAGCCCTAAACTATGGCTACACCTTC. Translation: CASSQDRALNYGYTF.

CDR3 amino acids: CASSIDLTEAFF. The CDR3, as DNA: TGTGCCAGTAGTATAGATCTCACTGAAGCTTTCTTT. This chain uses TRBV19 with TRBJ1-1; D gene ambiguous. Trimming shortened V by 0 bases and J by 4 bases, and 3 bases separated the two germline ends. This CDR3 comprises 12 residues. The germline gives CDR1 LNHDA, CDR2 SQIVND (reference sequence).

The chain has TRBV21-1 and TRBJ2-7; the table calls TRBD2, which could not be checked here. TRBV21-1 is a listed pseudogene. The CDR3 runs to 12 residues. The DNA for the CDR3 is TGTGCCAGCAGCAACTCACTTTACGAGCAGTACTTC. Translating gives CASSNSLYEQYF.

The genes are TRBV5-1 and TRBJ1-4; 9 nucleotides line up with TRBD1. This CDR3 is built from 15 residues. Germline values: CDR1 SGHRS, CDR2 YFSETQ. Trimming removed 0 bases from V and 8 bases from J; junction bases left unmatched: 5. In nucleotides, the CDR3 is TGCGCCAGCAGCTTGGCACAGGGGGCGCGGGAAAAACTGTTTTTT. This gives the protein CASSLAQGAREKLFF.

This clone appeared a few times. The CDR3 DNA sequence: TGTGCCAGCAGAGAGCTAGCGGAGAACACCGGGGAGCTGTTTTTT. Amino acid sequence: CASRELAENTGELFF. V gene TRBV18 combines with J gene TRBJ2-2, with 7 bases matching TRBD2. CDR1 and CDR2 (germline): KGHSH, LQKENI. The CDR3 runs to 15 residues. Losses at the gene ends were 8 bases for V and 1 base for J; bases not matched to a gene: 7.